These T cell receptor beta chains were read from a single sample in a study of OX40 agonist ivuxolimab in advanced cancers. Clones were read by immunoSEQ multiplex PCR, and TCRdb kept only the in-frame ones, dropping some. Of about 68,000 clones listed, about 84% were seen once; the top ten hold about 6.9%. The specimen was CD4+ or CD8+ T cells sorted from blood, collected in a trial of the OX40 agonist ivuxolimab. These receptors were taken from an adult with an advanced solid tumor such as melanoma, head and neck, liver or kidney cancer. CDR3s include the opening cysteine and the closing phenylalanine or tryptophan. Each record gives: V gene, clone size, D gene, J gene, CDR3 protein, CDR3 DNA. The D gene is left open where the match is weak. Size tells how often a clone was seen (once, few, many) or the class of an expanded clone, and some rows leave it out.

v_call: TRBV7-2; clone_size: .; d_call: TRBD2; j_call: TRBJ2-1; cdr3_aa: CASSPPLRGGNEQFF; cdr3_nt: TGTGCCAGCAGCCCTCCACTACGCGGGGGCAATGAGCAGTTCTTC
v_call: TRBV5-1; clone_size: .; d_call: TRBD2; j_call: TRBJ2-5; cdr3_aa: CASSLGLAGAYQETQYF; cdr3_nt: TGCGCCAGCAGCTTAGGACTAGCGGGGGCCTACCAAGAGACCCAGTACTTC
v_call: TRBV19; clone_size: once; d_call: .; j_call: TRBJ1-2; cdr3_aa: CASKGAAGGNSLYGYTF; cdr3_nt: TGTGCCAGTAAAGGGGCCGCGGGGGGAAACTCCTTATATGGCTACACCTTC
v_call: TRBV30; clone_size: .; d_call: .; j_call: TRBJ2-2; cdr3_aa: CAWGGAGTGELFF; cdr3_nt: TGTGCCTGGGGGGGCGCCGGCACCGGGGAGCTGTTTTTT
v_call: TRBV7-8; clone_size: .; d_call: TRBD2; j_call: TRBJ2-4; cdr3_aa: CASSRGGALDIQYF; cdr3_nt: TGTGCCAGCAGTCGGGGGGGGGCGCTGGACATTCAGTACTTC
v_call: TRBV7-2; clone_size: .; d_call: .; j_call: TRBJ1-2; cdr3_aa: CASSITGHGYTF; cdr3_nt: TGTGCCAGCAGCATTACAGGGCATGGCTACACCTTC
v_call: TRBV27; clone_size: .; d_call: TRBD1; j_call: TRBJ2-3; cdr3_aa: CASSSYRGRDTDTQYF; cdr3_nt: TGTGCCAGCAGTTCCTACAGGGGTCGGGACACAGATACGCAGTATTTT
v_call: TRBV6-1; clone_size: .; d_call: .; j_call: TRBJ2-3; cdr3_aa: CASSATLTTDTQYF; cdr3_nt: TGTGCCAGCAGCGCAACGTTAACCACAGATACGCAGTATTTT
v_call: TRBV18; clone_size: .; d_call: .; j_call: TRBJ1-1; cdr3_aa: CASSPDRLNTEAFF; cdr3_nt: TGTGCCAGCTCACCCGACAGACTGAACACTGAAGCTTTCTTT
v_call: TRBV19; clone_size: .; d_call: TRBD2; j_call: TRBJ2-1; cdr3_aa: CASSILGLAGGTNNEQFF; cdr3_nt: TGTGCCAGTAGTATTCTCGGACTAGCGGGAGGGACGAACAATGAGCAGTTCTTC
v_call: TRBV18; clone_size: .; d_call: .; j_call: TRBJ1-2; cdr3_aa: CASSLEYGYTF; cdr3_nt: TGTGCCAGCTCGCTAGAATATGGCTACACCTTC
v_call: TRBV6-5; clone_size: .; d_call: .; j_call: TRBJ1-2; cdr3_aa: CASRFTAVYGYTF; cdr3_nt: TGTGCCAGCAGATTTACAGCGGTCTATGGCTACACCTTC
v_call: TRBV7-3; clone_size: .; d_call: TRBD2; j_call: TRBJ2-1; cdr3_aa: CASSLTSGSHEQFF; cdr3_nt: TGTGCCAGCAGCTTAACTAGCGGGAGCCATGAGCAGTTCTTC
v_call: TRBV18; clone_size: .; d_call: .; j_call: TRBJ1-5; cdr3_aa: CASSPGEGTQPQHF; cdr3_nt: TGTGCCAGCTCACCAGGGGAAGGGACCCAGCCCCAGCATTTT
v_call: TRBV5-1; clone_size: .; d_call: .; j_call: TRBJ1-1; cdr3_aa: CASSWTPENTEAFF; cdr3_nt: TGCGCCAGCAGCTGGACCCCGGAGAACACTGAAGCTTTCTTT
v_call: TRBV9; clone_size: .; d_call: .; j_call: TRBJ1-6; cdr3_aa: CASSASGSPLHF; cdr3_nt: TGTGCCAGCAGCGCCTCCGGTTCACCCCTCCACTTT
v_call: TRBV6-1; clone_size: .; d_call: .; j_call: TRBJ2-7; cdr3_aa: CASTTGDFYEQYF; cdr3_nt: TGTGCCAGCACTACAGGTGACTTCTACGAGCAGTACTTC
v_call: TRBV7-2; clone_size: few; d_call: TRBD2; j_call: TRBJ2-7; cdr3_aa: CASSYLLGRDYEQYF; cdr3_nt: TGTGCCAGCAGCTATCTTCTCGGGAGGGACTACGAGCAGTACTTC
v_call: TRBV11-1; clone_size: .; d_call: TRBD2; j_call: TRBJ2-7; cdr3_aa: CASSNPTSGTYEQYF; cdr3_nt: TGTGCCAGCAGCAACCCGACTAGCGGGACCTACGAGCAGTACTTC
v_call: TRBV4-2; clone_size: .; d_call: .; j_call: TRBJ2-7; cdr3_aa: CASSRGVSYEQYF; cdr3_nt: TGTGCCAGCAGCCGCGGCGTATCCTACGAGCAGTACTTC
v_call: TRBV9; clone_size: .; d_call: .; j_call: TRBJ1-3; cdr3_aa: CASSPWRGRHSGNTIYF; cdr3_nt: TGTGCCAGCAGCCCCTGGCGTGGGAGGCACTCTGGAAACACCATATATTTT
v_call: TRBV10-3; clone_size: .; d_call: TRBD2; j_call: TRBJ2-3; cdr3_aa: CAISDWTSGAETQYF; cdr3_nt: TGTGCCATCAGTGATTGGACTAGCGGGGCCGAAACGCAGTATTTT
v_call: TRBV7-2; clone_size: .; d_call: .; j_call: TRBJ1-1; cdr3_aa: CASSFTENTEAFF; cdr3_nt: TGTGCCAGCAGCTTCACAGAGAACACTGAAGCTTTCTTT
v_call: TRBV5-1; clone_size: .; d_call: TRBD1; j_call: TRBJ1-2; cdr3_aa: CASIPGPGGATGYTF; cdr3_nt: TGCGCCAGCATCCCTGGTCCAGGGGGCGCGACGGGCTACACCTTC
v_call: TRBV7-6; clone_size: .; d_call: .; j_call: TRBJ2-2; cdr3_aa: CASSLGATAGELFF; cdr3_nt: TGTGCCAGCAGCTTAGGCGCGACCGCCGGGGAGCTGTTTTTT
v_call: TRBV5-4; clone_size: .; d_call: .; j_call: TRBJ1-2; cdr3_aa: CASSLADRWQGYTF; cdr3_nt: TGTGCCAGCAGCTTGGCCGACAGGTGGCAAGGCTACACCTTC
v_call: TRBV4-3; clone_size: .; d_call: TRBD2; j_call: TRBJ2-3; cdr3_aa: CASSQESGSDTQYF; cdr3_nt: TGCGCCAGCAGCCAGGAAAGCGGGAGTGATACGCAGTATTTT
v_call: TRBV10-1; clone_size: few; d_call: .; j_call: TRBJ1-1; cdr3_aa: CASSNRELGGEAFF; cdr3_nt: TGCGCCAGCAGCAACAGGGAACTCGGGGGTGAAGCTTTCTTT
v_call: TRBV30; clone_size: many; d_call: .; j_call: TRBJ1-1; cdr3_aa: CAWKRFTEAFF; cdr3_nt: TGTGCCTGGAAAAGGTTCACTGAAGCTTTCTTT
v_call: TRBV5-1; clone_size: once; d_call: .; j_call: TRBJ2-3; cdr3_aa: CASSLSLVGTSTDTQYF; cdr3_nt: TGCGCCAGCAGCTTGTCCCTAGTAGGTACGAGCACAGATACGCAGTATTTT
v_call: TRBV27; clone_size: .; d_call: .; j_call: TRBJ2-5; cdr3_aa: CASSTRGETQYF; cdr3_nt: TGTGCCAGCAGTACCAGGGGAGAGACCCAGTACTTC
v_call: TRBV6-5; clone_size: .; d_call: .; j_call: TRBJ2-3; cdr3_aa: CASSYSTTGNTQYF; cdr3_nt: TGTGCCAGCAGTTACTCTACTACAGGGAATACGCAGTATTTT
v_call: TRBV29-1; clone_size: .; d_call: TRBD1; j_call: TRBJ2-7; cdr3_aa: CSVANDGQGVEQYF; cdr3_nt: TGCAGCGTTGCGAACGATGGACAGGGGGTCGAGCAGTACTTC
v_call: TRBV7-3; clone_size: .; d_call: TRBD2; j_call: TRBJ2-3; cdr3_aa: CASSIDGGATDTQYF; cdr3_nt: TGTGCCAGCTCTATTGACGGGGGGGCTACAGATACGCAGTATTTT
v_call: TRBV9; clone_size: .; d_call: .; j_call: TRBJ1-1; cdr3_aa: CASSVGTQLSHTEAFF; cdr3_nt: TGTGCCAGCAGCGTAGGAACACAGTTGAGCCACACTGAAGCTTTCTTT
v_call: TRBV29-1; clone_size: .; d_call: .; j_call: TRBJ2-7; cdr3_aa: CSVGGGLYSYEQYF; cdr3_nt: TGCAGCGTTGGAGGAGGCCTATACTCCTACGAGCAGTACTTC
v_call: TRBV5-5; clone_size: once; d_call: .; j_call: TRBJ2-3; cdr3_aa: CASSSGLTDTQYF; cdr3_nt: TGTGCCAGCAGCTCTGGACTCACAGATACGCAGTATTTT
v_call: TRBV27; clone_size: .; d_call: .; j_call: TRBJ2-1; cdr3_aa: CASSLLPGSTSYNEQFF; cdr3_nt: TGTGCCAGCAGTCTGTTACCCGGCTCTACATCCTACAATGAGCAGTTCTTC
v_call: TRBV11-3; clone_size: .; d_call: TRBD1; j_call: TRBJ2-3; cdr3_aa: CASSSGQGGTDTQYF; cdr3_nt: TGTGCCAGCAGCTCGGGACAGGGTGGGACAGATACGCAGTATTTT
v_call: TRBV7-2; clone_size: .; d_call: .; j_call: TRBJ2-7; cdr3_aa: CASSFSSIGNEQYF; cdr3_nt: TGTGCCAGCAGCTTCTCCTCAATCGGGAACGAGCAGTACTTC
v_call: TRBV11-3; clone_size: few; d_call: .; j_call: TRBJ2-1; cdr3_aa: CASSLDLGTNEQFF; cdr3_nt: TGTGCCAGCAGCTTAGATTTGGGGACCAATGAGCAGTTCTTC
v_call: TRBV6-6; clone_size: few; d_call: TRBD2; j_call: TRBJ2-3; cdr3_aa: CASSGTSGDLHTQYF; cdr3_nt: TGTGCCAGCAGCGGAACTAGCGGGGACCTGCATACGCAGTATTTT
v_call: TRBV27; clone_size: .; d_call: TRBD1; j_call: TRBJ1-2; cdr3_aa: CASSLYRRDRGDGYTF; cdr3_nt: TGTGCCAGCAGTTTATACCGCCGGGACAGGGGTGATGGCTACACCTTC
v_call: TRBV2; clone_size: few; d_call: .; j_call: TRBJ1-2; cdr3_aa: CASSGRGGRDGGYTF; cdr3_nt: TGTGCCAGCAGCGGGCGTGGGGGGCGCGATGGCGGCTACACCTTC
v_call: TRBV7-8; clone_size: once; d_call: .; j_call: TRBJ1-5; cdr3_aa: CASSLQQGPSQPQHF; cdr3_nt: TGTGCCAGCAGCTTACAACAGGGACCAAGTCAGCCCCAGCATTTT
v_call: TRBV6-1; clone_size: .; d_call: .; j_call: TRBJ1-1; cdr3_aa: CASSVTGSNTEAFF; cdr3_nt: TGTGCCAGCAGTGTAACAGGATCCAACACTGAAGCTTTCTTT
v_call: TRBV6-1; clone_size: .; d_call: TRBD1; j_call: TRBJ1-5; cdr3_aa: CASSEEIGTGNQPQHF; cdr3_nt: TGTGCCAGCAGTGAAGAAATAGGGACAGGGAATCAGCCCCAGCATTTT
v_call: TRBV9; clone_size: .; d_call: .; j_call: TRBJ2-5; cdr3_aa: CASSVVGGQGETQYF; cdr3_nt: TGTGCCAGCAGCGTAGTTGGAGGGCAGGGGGAGACCCAGTACTTC
v_call: TRBV6-6; clone_size: few; d_call: TRBD1; j_call: TRBJ2-7; cdr3_aa: CASIMGQAPTYEQYF; cdr3_nt: TGTGCCAGCATCATGGGACAGGCACCAACCTACGAGCAGTACTTC
v_call: TRBV2; clone_size: .; d_call: TRBD1; j_call: TRBJ1-4; cdr3_aa: CASSGSWTGVSGEKLFF; cdr3_nt: TGTGCCAGCAGTGGATCCTGGACAGGGGTGTCAGGAGAAAAACTGTTTTTT
v_call: TRBV10-1; clone_size: .; d_call: TRBD2; j_call: TRBJ2-3; cdr3_aa: CASSESGLAGAFSTDTQYF; cdr3_nt: TGCGCCAGCAGTGAGTCGGGACTAGCGGGGGCCTTTAGCACAGATACGCAGTATTTT
v_call: TRBV7-2; clone_size: once; d_call: .; j_call: TRBJ1-2; cdr3_aa: CASSFGTPRDGYTF; cdr3_nt: TGTGCCAGCAGCTTCGGGACACCTAGGGATGGCTACACCTTC
v_call: TRBV11-1; clone_size: .; d_call: .; j_call: TRBJ2-7; cdr3_aa: CASSLRAGDEQYF; cdr3_nt: TGTGCCAGCAGCTTACGAGCAGGAGACGAGCAGTACTTC
v_call: TRBV18; clone_size: .; d_call: TRBD1; j_call: TRBJ1-1; cdr3_aa: CASSVLPGQGADTEAFF; cdr3_nt: TGTGCCAGCTCAGTTCTACCGGGACAGGGGGCAGACACTGAAGCTTTCTTT